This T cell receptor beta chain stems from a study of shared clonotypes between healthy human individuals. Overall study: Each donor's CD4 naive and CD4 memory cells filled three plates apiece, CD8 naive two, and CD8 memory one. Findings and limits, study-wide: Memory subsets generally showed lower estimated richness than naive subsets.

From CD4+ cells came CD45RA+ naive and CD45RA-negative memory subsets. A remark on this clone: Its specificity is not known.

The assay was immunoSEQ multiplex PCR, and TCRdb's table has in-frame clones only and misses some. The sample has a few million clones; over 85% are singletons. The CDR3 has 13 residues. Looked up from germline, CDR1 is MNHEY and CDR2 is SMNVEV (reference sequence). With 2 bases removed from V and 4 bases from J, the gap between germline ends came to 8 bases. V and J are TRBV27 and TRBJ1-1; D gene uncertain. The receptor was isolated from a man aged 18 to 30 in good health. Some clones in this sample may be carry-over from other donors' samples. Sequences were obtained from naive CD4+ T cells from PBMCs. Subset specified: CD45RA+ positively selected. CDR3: CASSLHSGTEAFF. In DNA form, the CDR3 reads TGTGCCAGCAGTTTACACAGCGGCACTGAAGCTTTCTTT.